The present T cell receptor (beta chain) was sequenced within a study of T cells in Graves' hyperthyroidism and ophthalmopathy. Whole-study results and caveats: Ophthalmopathy could be told apart from stable hyperthyroidism with a 13 V-J model.

The CDR3 regions of TCR beta were amplified from RNA transcripts. TCR CDR3 regions were first amplified by RT-PCR with HTBI primers. TCRdb called the multiplex PCR reads again in MiXCR, with one record for every CDR3 protein. Of hundreds of thousands of distinct CDR3 sequences in the sample, 14% are singletons; the top ten hold 10% to 13%. The trim removed 0 bases at V and 6 bases at J, leaving 3 bases unmatched. This CDR3 is built from 14 residues. Germline CDR1 and CDR2: DFQATT and SNEGSKA (reference sequence). To note about this clonotype: Its specificity is not known.

Lactation, pregnancy, other autoimmune disease or uncontrolled infection led to exclusion of patients. Clinicians diagnosed patients from clinical symptoms, serum thyroxine and TRAb, thyroid ultrasound and orbital computed tomography. PBMCs stemmed from around 10 ml fresh peripheral blood. The specimen was blood. This clonotype was sampled from a woman aged 18-30 years with Graves' hyperthyroidism. This chain joins TRBV20-1 and TRBJ2-2; 8 bases align to TRBD2. CDR3 DNA sequence: TGCAGTGCTAGAGATACTAGCGGACCCGGGGAGCTGTTTTTT. Translating gives CSARDTSGPGELFF.